This T cell receptor beta chain is drawn from a study of T cell repertoires in cytomegalovirus infection. Overall study context: CMV infection plus the matching HLA type was flagged by public TCR beta signatures.

Germline assignment: CDR1 LNHDA and CDR2 SQIVND (reference sequence). Trimming removed 5 bases from V and 7 bases from J, with 17 bases in between. This CDR3 contains 14 residues. For this clonotype: Its antigen is undetermined.

MiXCR, applied by TCRdb to the reads, yields one record per CDR3 protein. The sample consists of some 300,000 distinct CDR3 sequences, around 10% of them appearing once. Study-level findings and limits: It was HLA-C-restricted CMV-specific TCR beta clonotypes that dominated the response ex vivo.

The sequencing input was PBMCs. The chain joins TRBV19 to TRBJ1-1; TRBD1 is a possible D gene (6 bases). The sequence was obtained from a human donor in good health (CMV status not recorded). Some clones in this sample may be carry-over from other donors' samples. CDR3 region: CASSQGGLRNEAFF. CDR3 bases: TGTGCCAGTAGTCAAGGGGGTCTAAGGAATGAAGCTTTCTTT.